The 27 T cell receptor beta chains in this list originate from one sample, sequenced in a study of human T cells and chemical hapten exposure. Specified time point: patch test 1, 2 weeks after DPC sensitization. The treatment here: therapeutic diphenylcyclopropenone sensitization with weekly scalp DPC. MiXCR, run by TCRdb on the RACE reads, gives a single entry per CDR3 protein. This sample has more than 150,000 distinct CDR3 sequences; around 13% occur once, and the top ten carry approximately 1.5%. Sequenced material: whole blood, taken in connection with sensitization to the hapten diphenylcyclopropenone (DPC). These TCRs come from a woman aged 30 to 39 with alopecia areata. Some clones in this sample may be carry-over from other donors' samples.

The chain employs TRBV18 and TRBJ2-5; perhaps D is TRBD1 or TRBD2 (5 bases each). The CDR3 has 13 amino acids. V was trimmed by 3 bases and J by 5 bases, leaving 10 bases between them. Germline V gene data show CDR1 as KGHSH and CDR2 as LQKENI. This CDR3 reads CASSPGVAETQYF. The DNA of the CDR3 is TGTGCCAGCTCACCGGGGGTAGCGGAGACCCAGTACTTC.

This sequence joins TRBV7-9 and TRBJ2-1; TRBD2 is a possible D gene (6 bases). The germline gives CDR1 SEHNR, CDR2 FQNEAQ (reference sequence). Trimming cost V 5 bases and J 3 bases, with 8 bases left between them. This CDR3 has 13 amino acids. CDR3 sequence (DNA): TGTGCCAGCAGCCAGGACTACTACAATGAGCAGTTCTTC. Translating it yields CASSQDYYNEQFF.

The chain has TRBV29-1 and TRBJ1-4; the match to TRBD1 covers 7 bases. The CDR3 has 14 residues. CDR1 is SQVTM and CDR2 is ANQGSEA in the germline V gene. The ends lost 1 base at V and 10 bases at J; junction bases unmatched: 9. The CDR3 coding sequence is TGCAGCGTTGAAGGGACAGGAATGAACGGAAAACTGTTTTTT. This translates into CSVEGTGMNGKLFF.

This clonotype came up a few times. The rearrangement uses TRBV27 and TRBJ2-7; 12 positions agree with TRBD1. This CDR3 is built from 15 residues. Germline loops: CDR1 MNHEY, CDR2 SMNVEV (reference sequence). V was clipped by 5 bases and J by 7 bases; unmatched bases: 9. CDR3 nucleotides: TGTGCCAGCAGTCAAGCCGGGACAGGGGGCGGGGAGCAGTACTTC. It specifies CASSQAGTGGGEQYF.

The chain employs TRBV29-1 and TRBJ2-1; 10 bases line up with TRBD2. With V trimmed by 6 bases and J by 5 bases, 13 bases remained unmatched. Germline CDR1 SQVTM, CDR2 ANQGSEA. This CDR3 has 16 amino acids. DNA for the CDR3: TGCAGCGTGTTAGCGGGAGGCCCGGCAGTCCACAATGAGCAGTTCTTC. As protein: CSVLAGGPAVHNEQFF.

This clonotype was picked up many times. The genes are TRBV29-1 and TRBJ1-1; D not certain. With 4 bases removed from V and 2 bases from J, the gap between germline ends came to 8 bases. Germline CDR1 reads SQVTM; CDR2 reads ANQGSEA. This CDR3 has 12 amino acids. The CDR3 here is CSVGAVNTEAFF. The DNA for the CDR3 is TGCAGCGTTGGGGCAGTAAACACTGAAGCTTTCTTT.

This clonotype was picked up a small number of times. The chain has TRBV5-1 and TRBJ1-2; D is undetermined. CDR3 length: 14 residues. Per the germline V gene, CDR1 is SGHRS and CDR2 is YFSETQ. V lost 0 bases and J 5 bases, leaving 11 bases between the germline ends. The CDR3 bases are TGCGCCAGCAGCTTGGCCGGGTCGCCATATGGCTACACCTTC. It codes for CASSLAGSPYGYTF.

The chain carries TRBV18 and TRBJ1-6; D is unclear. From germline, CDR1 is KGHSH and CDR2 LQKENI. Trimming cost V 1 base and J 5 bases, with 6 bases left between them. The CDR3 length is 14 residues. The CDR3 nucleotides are TGTGCCAGCTCACCACGGACGGATAATTCACCCCTCCACTTT. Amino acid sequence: CASSPRTDNSPLHF.

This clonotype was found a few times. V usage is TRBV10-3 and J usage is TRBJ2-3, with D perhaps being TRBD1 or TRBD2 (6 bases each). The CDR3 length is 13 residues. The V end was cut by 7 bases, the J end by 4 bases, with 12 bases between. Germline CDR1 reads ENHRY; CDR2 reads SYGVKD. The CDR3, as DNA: TGTGCCATCAACGGGGGCAGCGCAGATACGCAGTATTTT. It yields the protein CAINGGSADTQYF.

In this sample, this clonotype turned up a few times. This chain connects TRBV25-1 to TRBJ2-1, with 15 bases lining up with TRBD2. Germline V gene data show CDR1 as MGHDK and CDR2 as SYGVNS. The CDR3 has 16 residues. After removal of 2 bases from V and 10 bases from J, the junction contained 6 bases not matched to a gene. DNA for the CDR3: TGTGCCAGCAGTGAACCCGGGACTAGCGGGAGGAAGGAGCAGTTCTTC. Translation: CASSEPGTSGRKEQFF.

The CDR3 sequence is CASSQTGLAGVNEQFF. The CDR3 nucleotides are TGTGCCAGCAGCCAGACAGGACTAGCGGGAGTCAATGAGCAGTTCTTC. This chain uses TRBV7-3 with TRBJ2-1; 13 nucleotides match TRBD2. CDR1 is SGHTA and CDR2 is FQGTGA in the germline V gene. The CDR3 has 16 residues. J gave up 6 bases and V 5 bases, and 7 bases lay outside the gene matches.

CDR3 sequence reads: CASSPEGAGGGTDTQYF. In DNA, the CDR3 is TGTGCCAGCAGCCCCGAGGGGGCAGGGGGAGGCACAGATACGCAGTATTTT. The chain is built from TRBV27 and TRBJ2-3, with 7 positions matching TRBD1. Germline V CDR1 and CDR2: MNHEY, SMNVEV (reference sequence). With V trimmed by 6 bases and J by 1 base, 13 bases remained unmatched. This CDR3 is built from 17 residues.

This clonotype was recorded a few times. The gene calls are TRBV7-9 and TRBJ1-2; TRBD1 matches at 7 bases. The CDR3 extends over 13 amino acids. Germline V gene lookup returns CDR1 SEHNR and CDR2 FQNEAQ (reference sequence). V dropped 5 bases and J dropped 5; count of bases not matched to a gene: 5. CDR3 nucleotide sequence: TGTGCCAGCAGCCCGGGGACAGCATATGGCTACACCTTC. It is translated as CASSPGTAYGYTF.

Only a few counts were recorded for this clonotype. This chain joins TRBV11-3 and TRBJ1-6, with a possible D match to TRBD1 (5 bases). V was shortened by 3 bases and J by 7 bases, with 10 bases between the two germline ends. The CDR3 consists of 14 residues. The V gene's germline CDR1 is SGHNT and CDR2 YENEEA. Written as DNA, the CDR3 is TGTGCCAGCAGCTTCGGCAGGGACAATTCACCCCTCCACTTT. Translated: CASSFGRDNSPLHF.

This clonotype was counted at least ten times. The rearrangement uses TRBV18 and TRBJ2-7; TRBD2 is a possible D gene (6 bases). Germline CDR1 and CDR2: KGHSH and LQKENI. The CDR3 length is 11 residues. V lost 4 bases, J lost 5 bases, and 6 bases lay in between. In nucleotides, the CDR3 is TGTGCCAGCTCACGGGGGGACGAGCAGTACTTC. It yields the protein CASSRGDEQYF.

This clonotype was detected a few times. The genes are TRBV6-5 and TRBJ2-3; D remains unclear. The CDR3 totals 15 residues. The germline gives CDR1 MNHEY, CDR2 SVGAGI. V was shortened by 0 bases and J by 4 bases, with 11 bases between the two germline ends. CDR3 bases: TGTGCCAGCAGTTACTCGTACTCGCGCGCAGATACGCAGTATTTT. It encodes CASSYSYSRADTQYF.

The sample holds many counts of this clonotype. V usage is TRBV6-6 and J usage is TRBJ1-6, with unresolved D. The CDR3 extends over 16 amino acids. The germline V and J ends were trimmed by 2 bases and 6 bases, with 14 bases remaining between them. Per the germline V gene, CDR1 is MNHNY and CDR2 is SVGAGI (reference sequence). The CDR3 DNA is TGTGCCAGCAGTTACACACCGGGCCTGCTTAATTCACCCCTCCACTTT. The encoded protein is CASSYTPGLLNSPLHF.

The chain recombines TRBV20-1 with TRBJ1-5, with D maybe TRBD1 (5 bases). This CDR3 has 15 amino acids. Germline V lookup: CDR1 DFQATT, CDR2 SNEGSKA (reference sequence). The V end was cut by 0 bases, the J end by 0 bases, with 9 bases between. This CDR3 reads CSAREGGNSNQPQHF. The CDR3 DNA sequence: TGCAGTGCTAGAGAGGGGGGGAATAGCAATCAGCCCCAGCATTTT.

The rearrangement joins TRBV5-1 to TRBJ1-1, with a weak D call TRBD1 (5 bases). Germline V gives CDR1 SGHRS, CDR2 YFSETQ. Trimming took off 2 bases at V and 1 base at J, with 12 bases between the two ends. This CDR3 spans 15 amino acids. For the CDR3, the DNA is TGCGCCAGCAGCTTCCATCGGGGGTCGAACACTGAAGCTTTCTTT. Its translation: CASSFHRGSNTEAFF.

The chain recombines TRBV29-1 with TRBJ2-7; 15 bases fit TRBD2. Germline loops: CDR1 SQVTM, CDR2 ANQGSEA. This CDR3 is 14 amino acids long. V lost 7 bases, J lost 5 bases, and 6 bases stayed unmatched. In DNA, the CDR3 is TGCAGCGCGGGGACTAGCGGGAGGTTCCACGAGCAGTACTTC. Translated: CSAGTSGRFHEQYF.

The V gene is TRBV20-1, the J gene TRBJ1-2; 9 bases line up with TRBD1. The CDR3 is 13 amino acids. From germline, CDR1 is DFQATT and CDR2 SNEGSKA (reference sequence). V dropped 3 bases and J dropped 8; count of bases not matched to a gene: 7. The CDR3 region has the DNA TGCAGTGCTAGTGGACAGGGGTTAGGAGGCTACACCTTC. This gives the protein CSASGQGLGGYTF.

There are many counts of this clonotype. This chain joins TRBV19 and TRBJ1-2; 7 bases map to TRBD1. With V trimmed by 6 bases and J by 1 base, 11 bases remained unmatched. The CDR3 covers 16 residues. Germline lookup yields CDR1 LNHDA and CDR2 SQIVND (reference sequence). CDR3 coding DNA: TGTGCCAGTAGCAACCTTGGGACAGATATTAACTATGGCTACACCTTC. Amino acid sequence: CASSNLGTDINYGYTF.

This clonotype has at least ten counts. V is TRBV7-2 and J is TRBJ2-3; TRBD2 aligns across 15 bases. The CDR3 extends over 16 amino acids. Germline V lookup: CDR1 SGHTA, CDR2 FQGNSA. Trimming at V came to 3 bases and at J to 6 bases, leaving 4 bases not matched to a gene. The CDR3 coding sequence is TGTGCCAGCAGCTTGGGACTAGCGGGGGGCTGGGATACGCAGTATTTT. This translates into CASSLGLAGGWDTQYF.

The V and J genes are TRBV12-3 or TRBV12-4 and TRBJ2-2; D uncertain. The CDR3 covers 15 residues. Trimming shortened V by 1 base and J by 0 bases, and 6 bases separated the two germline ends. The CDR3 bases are TGTGCCAGCAGTTTAGGGGCCGCGAACACCGGGGAGCTGTTTTTT. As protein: CASSLGAANTGELFF.

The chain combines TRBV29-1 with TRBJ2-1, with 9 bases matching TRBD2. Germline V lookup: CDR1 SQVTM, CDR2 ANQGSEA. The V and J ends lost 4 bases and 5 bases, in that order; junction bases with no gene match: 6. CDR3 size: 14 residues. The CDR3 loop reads CSVALSGRHNEQFF. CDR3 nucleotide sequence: TGCAGCGTTGCGTTGAGCGGGAGGCACAATGAGCAGTTCTTC.

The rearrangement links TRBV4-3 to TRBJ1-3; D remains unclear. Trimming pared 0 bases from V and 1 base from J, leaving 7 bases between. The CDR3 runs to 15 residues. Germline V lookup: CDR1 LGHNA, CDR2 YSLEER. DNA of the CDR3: TGCGCCAGCAGCCAAGATCGCATATCTGGAAACACCATATATTTT. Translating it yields CASSQDRISGNTIYF.

The CDR3 DNA sequence: TGTGCCAGCAGCCATAACCCCACTAGCGGGGGGGGAGATACGCAGTATTTT. Translation gives CASSHNPTSGGGDTQYF. V and J are TRBV3-1 and TRBJ2-3; 13 bases align to TRBD2. V lost 3 bases and J lost 5; bases outside the gene matches: 8. Germline CDR1 and CDR2: LGHDT and YNNKEL (reference sequence). There are 17 residues in the CDR3.